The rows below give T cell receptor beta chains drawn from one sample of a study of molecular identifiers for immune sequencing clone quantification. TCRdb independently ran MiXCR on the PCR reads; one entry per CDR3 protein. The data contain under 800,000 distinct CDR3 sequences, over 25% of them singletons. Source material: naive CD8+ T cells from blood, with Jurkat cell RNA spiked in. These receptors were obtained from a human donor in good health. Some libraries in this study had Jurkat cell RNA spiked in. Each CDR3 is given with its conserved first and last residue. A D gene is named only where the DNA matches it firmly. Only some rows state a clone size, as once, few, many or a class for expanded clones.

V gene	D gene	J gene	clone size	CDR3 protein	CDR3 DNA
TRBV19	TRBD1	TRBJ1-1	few	CASSITQGAFTEAFF	TGTGCCAGTAGTATTACCCAGGGGGCGTTCACTGAAGCTTTCTTT
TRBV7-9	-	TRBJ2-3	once	CASSLDQRGLGTQYF	TGTGCCAGCAGCTTAGACCAAAGGGGCTTAGGTACGCAGTATTTT
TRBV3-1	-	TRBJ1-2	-	CASNQEGAWNYGYTF	TGTGCCAGCAACCAAGAAGGGGCTTGGAACTATGGCTACACCTTC
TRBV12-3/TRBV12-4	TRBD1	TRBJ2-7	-	CASTGQGAYGQYF	TGTGCCAGCACGGGCCAGGGGGCATACGGGCAGTACTTC
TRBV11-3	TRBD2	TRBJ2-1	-	CASSLDGLASYNEQFF	TGTGCCAGCAGCTTAGACGGACTAGCGTCCTACAATGAGCAGTTCTTC
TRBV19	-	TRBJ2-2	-	CASSISVNTGELFF	TGTGCCAGTAGTATATCAGTGAACACCGGGGAGCTGTTTTTT
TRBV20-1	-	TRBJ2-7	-	CSASGYSYEQYF	TGCAGTGCTAGCGGTTACTCCTACGAGCAGTACTTC
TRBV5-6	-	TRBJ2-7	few	CASSSRQRSPTYEQCF	TGTGCCAGCAGCTCCCGACAGCGGTCTCCTACCTACGAGCAGTGCTTC
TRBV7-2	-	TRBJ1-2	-	CASGLGGYYGYTF	TGTGCCAGCGGCTTAGGGGGGTACTATGGCTACACCTTC
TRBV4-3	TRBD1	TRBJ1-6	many	CASSQDVGTGEWAYNSPLHF	TGCGCCAGCAGCCAAGATGTAGGGACAGGGGAGTGGGCCTATAATTCACCCCTCCACTTT
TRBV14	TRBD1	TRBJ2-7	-	CASSQEGHRGYEQYF	TGTGCCAGCAGCCAAGAGGGCCACAGGGGCTACGAGCAGTACTTC
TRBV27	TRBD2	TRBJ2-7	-	CASSLLGVAGDSEQYF	TGTGCCAGCAGTCTCCTTGGAGTCGCGGGAGATAGCGAGCAGTACTTC
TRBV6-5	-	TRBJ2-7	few	CASTALPTYEQYF	TGTGCCAGCACCGCTCTGCCTACCTACGAGCAGTACTTC
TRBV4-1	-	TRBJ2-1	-	CASSQDLRVFTNNEQFF	TGCGCCAGCAGCCAAGATCTGCGGGTCTTTACTAACAATGAGCAGTTCTTC
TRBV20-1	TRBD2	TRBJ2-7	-	CSARRGTDYEQYF	TGCAGTGCTAGGCGGGGGACGGACTACGAGCAGTACTTC
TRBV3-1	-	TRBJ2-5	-	CASSPGTRRTETQYF	TGTGCCAGCAGCCCTGGGACGCGGCGAACTGAGACCCAGTACTTC
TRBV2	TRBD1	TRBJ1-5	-	CASSVSRDSRNQPQHF	TGTGCCAGCAGTGTATCCCGGGACAGCAGAAATCAGCCCCAGCATTTT
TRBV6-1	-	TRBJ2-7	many	CASSELTHNEQYF	TGTGCCAGCAGTGAACTGACGCATAACGAGCAGTACTTC
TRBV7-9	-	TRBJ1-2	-	CASCLAPINYGYTF	TGTGCCAGCTGCTTAGCGCCGATCAACTATGGCTACACCTTC
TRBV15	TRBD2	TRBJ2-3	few	CATSRGPLGLARTDTQYF	TGTGCCACCAGCAGAGGACCGTTAGGACTAGCCCGCACAGATACGCAGTATTTT